These 5 T cell receptor beta chains were sequenced from one sample in a study of blood T cell repertoires in COVID-19. Measured with immunoSEQ multiplex PCR; TCRdb has only the in-frame clones, and not every one. Here the sample spans 200,000 to 250,000 clones, 85% being singletons. The sequencing input was peripheral blood. These receptors were obtained from a woman aged 55-69 years with active or convalescent COVID-19.

As DNA, the CDR3 is TGTGCCAGCAGCGGGGGGACACCTTACTCTGGAAACACCATATATTTT. Protein: CASSGGTPYSGNTIYF. V and J are TRBV9 and TRBJ1-3, with D possibly TRBD1 on 6 matching bases. CDR1 and CDR2 (germline): SGDLS, YYNGEE. V shed 3 bases and J shed 0 bases, with 13 bases lying between them. This CDR3 region has 16 residues.

The chain has TRBV5-1 and TRBJ2-1; 8 nucleotides line up with TRBD2. CDR3 length: 19 amino acids. Germline V gene data show CDR1 as SGHRS and CDR2 as YFSETQ. J was trimmed by 3 bases and V by 0 bases; bases with no gene match: 14. DNA of the CDR3: TGCGCCAGCAGCTTGGGGCTTAGGGGGGCCAGCGGGAGCTACAATGAGCAGTTCTTC. It specifies CASSLGLRGASGSYNEQFF.

This sequence joins TRBV4-2 and TRBJ2-1; perhaps TRBD1 as D (5 bases). Trimming took 0 bases from V and 6 from J, leaving 15 bases between them. This CDR3 has 16 amino acids. Germline values: CDR1 LGHNA, CDR2 YNFKEQ. CDR3 protein: CASSQDNQGIRNEQFF. In DNA, the CDR3 is TGTGCCAGCAGCCAAGATAACCAGGGCATCCGCAATGAGCAGTTCTTC.

V is TRBV3-1 (or the pseudogene TRBV3-2) and J is TRBJ2-2; possible D gene TRBD1, 6 bases. V lost 0 bases and J lost 1, with 12 bases in between. Germline CDR1 LGHDT, CDR2 YNNKEL (reference sequence). There are 17 residues in the CDR3. CDR3: CASSQDFIGGNTGELFF. Written as DNA, the CDR3 is TGTGCCAGCAGCCAAGATTTTATAGGGGGGAACACCGGGGAGCTGTTTTTT.

The V gene is TRBV13, the J gene TRBJ1-6; the match to TRBD1 covers 9 bases. V was pared by 2 bases and J by 7 bases, with 3 bases of the junction left unmatched. The CDR3 loop spans 15 amino acids. Germline V gene sequence: CDR1 PRHDT, CDR2 FYEKMQ (reference sequence). For the CDR3, the DNA is TGTGCCAGCAGCTTAATGGGACAGGGAAATTCACCCCTCCACTTT. It is translated as CASSLMGQGNSPLHF.